These 22 T cell receptor beta chains were sequenced from one sample in a study of blood T cells in healthy people across ages. Next came a second PCR, run for about 6 to 11 cycles, which used a sample-barcoded 5' primer along with a J-beta primer mix. TCRdb re-called the 5' RACE reads with MiXCR, one entry per CDR3 protein. Counted here are approximately 800,000 distinct CDR3 sequences, about 47% occurring once; the ten biggest clones make up about a sixth. The material sequenced was blood. These receptor sequences come from a man at least 80 years old in good health.

The chain links TRBV6-1 to TRBJ1-1; D gene ambiguous. Trimming cost V 4 bases and J 1 base, with 7 bases left between them. CDR1 is MNHNS, CDR2 SASEGT, per germline. This CDR3 spans 13 amino acids. The CDR3: CASSGTPNTEAFF. CDR3 coding DNA: TGTGCCAGCAGTGGGACTCCGAACACTGAAGCTTTCTTT.

This clonotype was detected a few times. The chain recombines TRBV12-3 or TRBV12-4 with TRBJ2-1; D unclear. Trimming shortened V by 3 bases and J by 7 bases, and 13 bases separated the two germline ends. CDR3 length equals 14 residues. As DNA, the CDR3 is TGTGCCAGCAGTTTTGGCGGTCTCACTAATGAGCAGTTCTTC. Its protein product is CASSFGGLTNEQFF.

This clonotype was seen repeatedly, ten times or more. This sequence joins TRBV6-1 and TRBJ2-1; D unclear. V dropped 10 bases and J dropped 9 bases, with 13 bases sitting between them. CDR3 size: 11 residues. The germline V gene encodes CDR1 MNHNS and CDR2 SASEGT. The CDR3 bases are TGTGCCACGGGCCCCGACCTTGAGCAGTTCTTC. It codes for CATGPDLEQFF.

The chain carries TRBV12-3 or TRBV12-4 and TRBJ2-3; TRBD2 aligns across 7 bases. The CDR3 contains 15 residues. V trimming: 3 bases; J trimming: 0 bases; junction bases outside the gene matches: 3. The CDR3: CASSFREGSTDTQYF. CDR3 coding DNA: TGTGCCAGCAGTTTCAGGGAGGGGAGCACAGATACGCAGTATTTT.

This clonotype was picked up a small number of times. V is TRBV7-2 and J is TRBJ2-3; 7 nucleotides align to TRBD2. Unmatched junction bases numbered 6, after V lost 4 bases and J lost 5 bases. This CDR3 comprises 14 residues. Germline V CDR1 and CDR2: SGHTA, FQGNSA. As DNA, the CDR3 is TGTGCCAGCAGCTCCTTAGCGGGCCTAGATACGCAGTATTTT. Residues: CASSSLAGLDTQYF.

The chain links TRBV20-1 to TRBJ2-1; no definite D call. CDR1 is DFQATT, CDR2 SNEGSKA, per germline (reference sequence). Trimming shortened V by 1 base and J by 4 bases, and 5 bases separated the two germline ends. The CDR3 sequence is 12 residues long. Here the CDR3 reads CSARVMYNEQFF. DNA for the CDR3: TGCAGTGCTAGAGTCATGTACAATGAGCAGTTCTTC.

DNA for the CDR3: TGTGCCAGCAGCCAAGACGGGCAGGGCAAAAACATTCAGTACTTC. Translation: CASSQDGQGKNIQYF. The chain has TRBV4-2 and TRBJ2-4; D perhaps matches TRBD1 (5 bases). Germline CDR1 and CDR2: LGHNA and YNFKEQ. CDR3 length: 15 amino acids. With 0 bases removed from V and 3 bases from J, the gap between germline ends came to 9 bases.

This clonotype was counted a few times. This chain uses TRBV20-1 with TRBJ2-1; D may be TRBD2 (6 bases). CDR3 length: 11 residues. The V gene lost 3 bases and the J gene lost 15 bases, with 15 bases spanning the gap. Germline V lookup: CDR1 DFQATT, CDR2 SNEGSKA (reference sequence). In nucleotides, the CDR3 is TGCAGTGCTAGTATGGGACTTAAAAGGTTCTTC. Translated: CSASMGLKRFF.

The rearrangement uses TRBV5-1 and TRBJ2-2; 13 bases line up with TRBD2. Trimming removed 3 bases from V and 5 bases from J; junction bases left unmatched: 1. Germline CDR1 is SGHRS and CDR2 is YFSETQ. The CDR3 has 15 residues. CDR3 in DNA: TGCGCCAGCAGCTGGACTAGCGGGAGAACCGGGGAGCTGTTTTTT. Residues: CASSWTSGRTGELFF.

With respect to this clonotype: A much larger clone is a single base away; this may be a read error. The V and J genes are TRBV11-3 and TRBJ1-1; maybe TRBD1 (6 bases). Germline V gene lookup returns CDR1 SGHNT and CDR2 YENEEA. This CDR3 has 13 residues. The V gene lost 6 bases and the J gene lost 1 base, with 9 bases spanning the gap. CDR3 region: CASRPTGNTEAFF. In DNA, the CDR3 is TGTGCCAGCAGGCCGACAGGGAACACTGAAGCTTTCTTT.

This clonotype was counted only a few times. The genes are TRBV29-1 and TRBJ1-4; D unclear. Germline assignment: CDR1 SQVTM and CDR2 ANQGSEA. The CDR3 totals 13 residues. Trimming left V 7 bases short and J 5 bases short, with 14 bases between. The CDR3 loop reads CSASWANNEKLFF. CDR3 DNA: TGCAGCGCCTCCTGGGCGAACAATGAAAAACTGTTTTTT.

The rearrangement uses TRBV5-1 and TRBJ2-3, with 7 bases that match TRBD1. J gave up 8 bases and V 0 bases, and 9 bases lay outside the gene matches. The CDR3 totals 15 residues. The V gene's germline CDR1 is SGHRS and CDR2 YFSETQ. CDR3 DNA sequence: TGCGCCAGCAGCTTGGGTTGGACAGGATCGGTTACGCAGTATTTT. This translates into CASSLGWTGSVTQYF.

The chain recombines TRBV20-1 with TRBJ2-3; TRBD2 is a possible D gene (6 bases). This CDR3 has 14 amino acids. Per germline, CDR1 DFQATT and CDR2 SNEGSKA (reference sequence). Trimming left V 3 bases short and J 3 bases short, with 13 bases between. The CDR3 protein is CSARDAGKTDTQYF. The CDR3 DNA reads as TGCAGTGCTAGGGACGCGGGGAAAACAGATACGCAGTATTTT.

The J gene is TRBJ2-3, the V gene TRBV12-3 or TRBV12-4, with 7 bases fitting TRBD2. Trimming took 2 bases from V and 4 from J; bases not matched to a gene: 9. This CDR3 has 16 amino acids. The CDR3 DNA sequence: TGTGCCAGCAGTTTACGGGCGGGAGTCTCCGCAGATACGCAGTATTTT. It encodes CASSLRAGVSADTQYF.

This clonotype has more than one count but fewer than ten. The J gene is TRBJ2-7, the V gene TRBV7-2, with 7 nucleotides matching TRBD2. V lost 0 bases to trimming and J lost 3 bases; unmatched junction nucleotides: 5. Germline-derived CDR1 and CDR2 are SGHTA and FQGNSA. The CDR3 has 15 residues. Here the CDR3 DNA reads TGTGCCAGCAGCTTAGCCAGCGGGGAGGACTACGAGCAGTACTTC. Its translation: CASSLASGEDYEQYF.

J is TRBJ2-2 and V is TRBV20-1; 9 nucleotides line up with TRBD2. Germline V gives CDR1 DFQATT, CDR2 SNEGSKA (reference sequence). V dropped 5 bases and J dropped 5; count of bases not matched to a gene: 6. This CDR3 is built from 14 residues. As DNA, the CDR3 is TGCAGTGCTCTAGGCCTAGCGGGAACCGGGGAGCTGTTTTTT. Its protein is CSALGLAGTGELFF.

Only one count was recorded for this clonotype. The chain is built from TRBV20-1 and TRBJ1-5; TRBD1 aligns across 9 bases. Per the germline V gene, CDR1 is DFQATT and CDR2 is SNEGSKA (reference sequence). Trimming removed 3 bases from V and 0 bases from J; junction bases left unmatched: 15. CDR3 length: 19 amino acids. The CDR3 sequence: CSASTGEGQGGNSNQPQHF. CDR3 DNA: TGCAGTGCTAGTACGGGGGAGGGACAGGGTGGAAATAGCAATCAGCCCCAGCATTTT.

This clonotype showed up just once. The chain has TRBV25-1 and TRBJ2-1; 8 bases agree with TRBD1. Germline CDR1 reads MGHDK; CDR2 reads SYGVNS. CDR3 length: 15 residues. J gave up 5 bases and V 3 bases, and 6 bases lay outside the gene matches. The CDR3 reads CASSEDRVLDNEQFF. DNA of the CDR3: TGTGCCAGCAGTGAGGACAGGGTATTGGACAATGAGCAGTTCTTC.

This clonotype turned up a few times. The rearrangement joins TRBV5-8 to TRBJ1-1; unclear D gene. Germline V gene data show CDR1 as SGHTS and CDR2 as YDEGEE. The CDR3 is made up of 13 amino acids. V was clipped by 1 base and J by 4 bases, with 8 bases between them. The chain's CDR3 is CASSLTEGTEAFF. The DNA for the CDR3 is TGTGCCAGCAGCTTGACAGAGGGCACTGAAGCTTTCTTT.

This clonotype has a handful of counts. The chain combines TRBV5-1 with TRBJ1-5; TRBD1 is a possible D gene (5 bases). The V end was cut by 0 bases, the J end by 4 bases, with 17 bases between. The CDR3 has 17 residues. In germline, CDR1 is SGHRS, CDR2 YFSETQ. The CDR3 DNA follows: TGCGCCAGCAGCTTGGCCCCACTAGGGACCGATAATCAGCCCCAGCATTTT. Its protein is CASSLAPLGTDNQPQHF.

The CDR3 region is CASSYNGLTGNEQYF. Written as DNA, the CDR3 is TGTGCCAGCAGTTACAATGGTCTCACAGGGAACGAGCAGTACTTC. J is TRBJ2-7 and V is TRBV6-2 or TRBV6-3, with D possibly matching TRBD1 (6 bases). The germline gives CDR1 MNHEY, CDR2 SVGEGT. With 2 bases removed from V and 5 bases from J, the gap between germline ends came to 16 bases. This CDR3 is 15 amino acids long.

This clonotype was seen a handful of times. The J gene is TRBJ2-7, the V gene TRBV28; D unclear. V was clipped by 5 bases and J by 4 bases, with 15 bases between them. This CDR3 is 14 amino acids long. Looked up from germline, CDR1 is MDHEN and CDR2 is SYDVKM. The CDR3 coding sequence is TGTGCCAGCAGTCACGCGCTGGGCCGTTACGAGCAGTACTTC. Residues: CASSHALGRYEQYF.